This T cell receptor beta chain was retrieved from a study of T cells in Graves' hyperthyroidism and ophthalmopathy (dated by TCRdb to the late 2010s). For the study in its entirety: Peripheral blood samples were taken at the time of initial diagnosis, prior to any treatment. In addition, the study compared T-cell repertoires in thyroid tissue and in blood from about 6 Graves' hyperthyroidism patients. Following sampling, methimazole starting at 30 mg daily was given to hyperthyroidism patients, and high-dose intravenous methylprednisolone was given to ophthalmopathy patients. For training and testing, the roughly 93 patients in the discovery cohort were randomly divided in a 7:3 ratio. An independent validation cohort of some 18 hyperthyroidism patients and 17 patients who later progressed to ophthalmopathy tested prospective prediction of ophthalmopathy. The paper describes TCR Vbeta CDR3 sequencing of 140 or so peripheral blood samples, made up of 43 ophthalmopathy patients, approximately 76 hyperthyroidism patients and 17 progressor patients. To identify TCR V-J signatures that set the groups apart, the researchers used a discovery cohort of 90 to 100 patients, made up of some 41 with Graves' ophthalmopathy and 57 with stable Graves' hyperthyroidism.

Findings and caveats that apply to the study as a whole: No statistical method was used to set the sample size in advance, and investigators knew the group allocation. In validation, the model predicted progression to ophthalmopathy a median of about 6.8 months before onset, with approximately 71% sensitivity and about 75% specificity. Most expanded thyroid clonotypes (frequency above 0.001) were also detected in blood, a finding suggesting that blood repertoires may reflect thyroid immune responses. A 13 V-J signature model separated ophthalmopathy from stable hyperthyroidism, with approximately 87% sensitivity and roughly 82% specificity in cross-validation and 80%/75% in testing.

Hyperthyroidism patients were aged 18 to 65 years and newly diagnosed, with disease duration of less than 2 months. Exclusion was applied to patients with uncontrolled infections, other autoimmune diseases, pregnancy or lactation. Diagnoses were established on the basis of clinical symptoms, serum thyroxine and TRAb, thyroid ultrasound, and orbital computed tomography. Blood from progressor patients was collected at the time of first diagnosis with hyperthyroidism, before any ophthalmopathy symptoms had appeared. PBMCs were separated from over 9 ml of fresh peripheral blood using Ficoll-Paque density gradient centrifugation. Patients classed as progressors first received a Graves' hyperthyroidism diagnosis and then went on to develop ophthalmopathy during follow-up. Trizol reagent was used to extract total RNA, and RNA quality was then checked on an Agilent 2100 Bioanalyzer. TCR beta CDR3 regions were amplified from RNA transcripts. A first-round RT-PCR of the TCR CDR3 used the HTBI primer set with the Qiagen OneStep RT-PCR kit. Libraries were constructed in a second round of multiplex PCR, after which size selection and purification were performed. Sequencing of the libraries was done on an Illumina HiSeq2000 using paired-end 100 bp reads. The source study handled its data this way. SOAPnuke was used to process the raw data, throwing out any read that contained adapters or uncalled bases, had a mean Phred below 15, or lacked an exact constant-primer or identifier match. High-quality paired reads were merged using COPE v1.2.5, and each unique nucleotide sequence was defined as a clonotype. MiTCR v1.1 was used to align clonotypes to the IMGT TRBV, TRBD and TRBJ reference segments. Analysis was restricted to V-J combinations with a frequency above 0.0001, which covered about 99% of repertoires. The TCS score was defined as F50 (clonal expansion) divided by E x V (chaos), with BLOSUM62-based TCRdist calculated between CDR3 peptides within each V-J. Welch's t-statistics and random forest reduced around 550 V-J features to fewer than 15, which were used in a naive Bayes classifier (R e1071). The public reads were run again by TCRdb, first through fastp at Q25 and then through MiXCR, and only productive beta chains were kept. Rows are unified per CDR3 protein, each entry keeping the most common DNA and genes. TCRdb, not the authors, supplied the V and J calls. Across this sample there are 270,000 or so distinct CDR3 sequences, with roughly 15% seen only once. In total, the top ten clones hold around 30% of the sample.

On this clonotype itself: Its antigen is not yet known. Per-nucleotide qualities are absent, and no much larger clonotype sits a single base away.

The sequenced material came from blood. This receptor was taken from a woman between 50 and 59 years old with Graves' hyperthyroidism that later progressed to Graves' ophthalmopathy.

The sequenced DNA: TGTGCCAGTAGTGGAGGGACAGGGGCCCCCGGGGAGCTGTTTTTT. Its protein reads: CASSGGTGAPGELFF. Recombination connected TRBV19 to TRBJ2-2; 10 bases in the junction line up with TRBD1. V is trimmed back by 5 bases and J by 6 bases, and the junction contains 6 bases that no gene match accounts for. Including the terminal cysteine and phenylalanine, the CDR3 comprises 15 residues. Just CDR3 DNA is preserved here, 45 bases in frame from base 1. Based on the germline V gene (reference sequence), the CDR1 and CDR2 sequences are LNHDA and SQIVND.